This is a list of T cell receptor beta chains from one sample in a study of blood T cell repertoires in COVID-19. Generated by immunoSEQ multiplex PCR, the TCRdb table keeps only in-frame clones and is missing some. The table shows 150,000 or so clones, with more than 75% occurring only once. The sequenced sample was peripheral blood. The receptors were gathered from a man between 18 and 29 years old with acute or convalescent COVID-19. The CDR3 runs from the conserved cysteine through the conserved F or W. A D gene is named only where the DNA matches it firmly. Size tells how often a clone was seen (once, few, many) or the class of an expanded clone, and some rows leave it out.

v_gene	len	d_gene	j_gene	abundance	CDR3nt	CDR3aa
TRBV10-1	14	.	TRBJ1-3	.	TGCGCCCCCGGGCCGTCCGGGTCAGGGGACACCATATATTTT	CAPGPSGSGDTIYF
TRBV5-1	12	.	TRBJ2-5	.	TGCGCCAGCAGGGGGCGCCTGCAGACCCAGTACTTC	CASRGRLQTQYF
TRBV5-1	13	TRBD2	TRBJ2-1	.	TGCGCCAGTAAGCGGGAGGGCCCCGATGAGCAGTTCTTC	CASKREGPDEQFF
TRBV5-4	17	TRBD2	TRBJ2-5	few	TGTGCCAGCAGCCCTTATGTCTCAGCGGGGACGATGAGGACCCAGTACTTC	CASSPYVSAGTMRTQYF
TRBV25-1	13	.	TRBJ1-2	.	TGTGCCAGCAGTCGATCTATGGGGCGAGGCTACACCTTC	CASSRSMGRGYTF
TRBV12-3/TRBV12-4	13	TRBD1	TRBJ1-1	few	TGTGCCAGCAGTTCGACAGGGGGGGGTAGAGCTTTCTTT	CASSSTGGGRAFF
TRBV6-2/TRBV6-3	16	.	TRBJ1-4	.	TGTGCCAGCAGTTACTCGAAAGAGACAGCAAATGAAAAACTGTTTTTT	CASSYSKETANEKLFF
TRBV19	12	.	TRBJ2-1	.	TGTGCCAGTAGCAGAACAGGGAATGAGCAGTTCTTC	CASSRTGNEQFF
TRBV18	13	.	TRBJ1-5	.	TGTGCCAGCTCCCCAAACCGGGATCAGCCCCAGCATTTT	CASSPNRDQPQHF
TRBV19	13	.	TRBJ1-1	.	TGTGCCAGTAGTATTAACCTAAACACTGAAGCTTTCTTT	CASSINLNTEAFF
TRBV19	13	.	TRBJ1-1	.	TGTGCCAGTAGTATTTTGTCCGGGACTGAAGCTTTCTTT	CASSILSGTEAFF
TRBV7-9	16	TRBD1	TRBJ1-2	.	TGTGCCAGCAGCTTAGGACCCGGGACAGCTAACTATGGCTACACCTTC	CASSLGPGTANYGYTF
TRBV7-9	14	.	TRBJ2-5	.	TGTGCCAGCAGCTTATCCAGGGAACAAGAGACCCAGTACTTC	CASSLSREQETQYF
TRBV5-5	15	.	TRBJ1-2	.	TGTGCCAGCAGCTTGCAGCGGACTGTTAACTATGGCTACACCTTC	CASSLQRTVNYGYTF
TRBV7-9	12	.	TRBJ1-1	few	TGTGCCAGCAGCTTAGACTACCCCTCAGCTTTCTTT	CASSLDYPSAFF
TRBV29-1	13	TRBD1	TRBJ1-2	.	TGCAGCGTTGCGGGACAGAATTTCTATGGCTACACCTTC	CSVAGQNFYGYTF
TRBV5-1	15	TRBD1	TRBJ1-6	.	TGCGCCAGCAGCTTCGGACAGGCGAATAATTCACCCCTCCACTTT	CASSFGQANNSPLHF
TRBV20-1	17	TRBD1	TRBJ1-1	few	TGCAGTGCTAGTTACCGGACAGGGCCGAGGGGAAACACTGAAGCTTTCTTT	CSASYRTGPRGNTEAFF
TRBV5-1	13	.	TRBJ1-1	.	TGCGCCAGCAGTTCAGGGCCCCCGAGTGAAGCTTTCTTT	CASSSGPPSEAFF
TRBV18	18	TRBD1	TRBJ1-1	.	TGTGCCAGCTCACGGGACAGGGGGCAGGTAGGGGACAACACTGAAGCTTTCTTT	CASSRDRGQVGDNTEAFF
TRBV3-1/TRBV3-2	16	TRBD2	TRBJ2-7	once	TGTGCCAGCCGGGATTGGAGCGGGAGGGCCGGAAACGAGCAGTACTTC	CASRDWSGRAGNEQYF
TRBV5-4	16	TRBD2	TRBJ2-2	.	TGTGCCAGCAGCTTGCGGGCTAGCGGACTCACCGGGGAGCTGTTTTTT	CASSLRASGLTGELFF
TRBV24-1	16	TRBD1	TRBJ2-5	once	TGTGCCAGTTCGACAGGGGCGGCTGGGTGGGGAGAGACCCAGTACTTC	CASSTGAAGWGETQYF
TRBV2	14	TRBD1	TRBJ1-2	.	TGTGCCAGCAGTGGGACAGGGGGACACTATGGCTACACCTTC	CASSGTGGHYGYTF
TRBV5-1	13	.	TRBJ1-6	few	TGCGCCAGCAGCTTGGCCGGTAATTCACCCCTCCACTTT	CASSLAGNSPLHF
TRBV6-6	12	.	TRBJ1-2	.	TGTGCCAGCAACCTCGCGGAGAATGGCTACACCTTC	CASNLAENGYTF
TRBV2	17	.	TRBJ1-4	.	TGTGCCAGCAGTTCACAGGGACCCGCTGCAACTAATGAAAAACTGTTTTTT	CASSSQGPAATNEKLFF
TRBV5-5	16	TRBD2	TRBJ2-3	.	TGTGCCAGCAGCTTGGAAGGGGCTAGCGGGACAGATACGCAGTATTTT	CASSLEGASGTDTQYF
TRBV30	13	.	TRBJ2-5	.	TGTGCCTGGACGGAGGGGGCTGGAGAGACCCAGTACTTC	CAWTEGAGETQYF
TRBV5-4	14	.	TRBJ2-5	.	TGTGCCAGCAGCTTGTCGGCAGGGGAAGAGACCCAGTACTTC	CASSLSAGEETQYF
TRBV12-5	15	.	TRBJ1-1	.	TGTGCTAGTGGTTTGGTCCTGGGGCGAGGTACTGAAGCTTTCTTT	CASGLVLGRGTEAFF
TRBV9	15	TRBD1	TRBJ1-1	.	TGTGCCAGCAGCGTTACCGGGACAGGCAACACTGAAGCTTTCTTT	CASSVTGTGNTEAFF
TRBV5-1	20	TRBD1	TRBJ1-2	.	TGCGCCAGCAGCGTAACCCCGGGACAGGGGGTTTCGAAGGCTAACTATGGCTACACCTTC	CASSVTPGQGVSKANYGYTF
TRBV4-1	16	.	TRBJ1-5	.	TGCGCCAGCAGCCAGTGGTTCGGGGGACGGGGGCAGCCCCAGCATTTT	CASSQWFGGRGQPQHF
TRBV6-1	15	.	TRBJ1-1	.	TGTGCCAGCAGTGAAAGGGGCGCCCCCCAAGGTGAAGCTTTCTTT	CASSERGAPQGEAFF
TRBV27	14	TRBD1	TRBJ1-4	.	TGTGCCAGCAGACGACAGGGATTGGCTGAAAAACTGTTTTTT	CASRRQGLAEKLFF
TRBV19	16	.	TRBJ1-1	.	TGTGCCAGTAGTATCTTACAGGGTGCAAGGAGCACTGAAGCTTTCTTT	CASSILQGARSTEAFF
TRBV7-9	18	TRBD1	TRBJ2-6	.	TGTGCCAGCAGCTTAGCGGGACAGGTTTTCTCTGGGGCCAACGTCCTGACTTTC	CASSLAGQVFSGANVLTF
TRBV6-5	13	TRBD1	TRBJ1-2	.	TGTGCCAGCACTTACGACAGGGACTATGGCTACACCTTC	CASTYDRDYGYTF
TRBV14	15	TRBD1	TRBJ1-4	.	TGTGCCAGCAGCAGACAGGGAGCAACTAATGAAAAACTGTTTTTT	CASSRQGATNEKLFF
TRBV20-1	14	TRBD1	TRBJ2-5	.	TGCAGTGCTAGTAGGACAGGGGGGTCAGAGACCCAGTACTTC	CSASRTGGSETQYF
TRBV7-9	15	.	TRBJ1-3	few	TGTGCCAGCAGAGGACAGACCTACTCTGGAAACACCATATATTTT	CASRGQTYSGNTIYF
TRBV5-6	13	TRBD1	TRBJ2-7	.	TGTGCCAGCAGCCAAACCGAGGGGGCCGAGCAGTACTTC	CASSQTEGAEQYF
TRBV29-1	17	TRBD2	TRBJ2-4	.	TGCAGCGTGGTCGGGGGGGGAGGATACCTAGCCAAAAACATTCAGTACTTC	CSVVGGGGYLAKNIQYF
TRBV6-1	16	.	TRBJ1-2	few	TGTGCCAGCAGTGCCCGGCGGGGATTCGCTAACTATGGCTACACCTTC	CASSARRGFANYGYTF
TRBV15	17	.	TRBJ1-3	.	TGTGCCACCAGCAGACCTAGGGGGGGGACCTCTGGAAACACCATATATTTT	CATSRPRGGTSGNTIYF
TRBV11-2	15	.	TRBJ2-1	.	TGTGCCAGCAGCTCCCCGCCTTTCCTAGTCAATGAGCAGTTCTTC	CASSSPPFLVNEQFF
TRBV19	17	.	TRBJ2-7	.	TGTGCCAGTAGTATAGACCAGGGCGGTCTTTGGACCCGCGAGCAGTACTTC	CASSIDQGGLWTREQYF
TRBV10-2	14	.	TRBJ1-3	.	TGCGCCAGCACCCCCCGGGGGGCTGGAAACACCATATATTTT	CASTPRGAGNTIYF
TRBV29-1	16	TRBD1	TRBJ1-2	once	TGCAGCGTTGAAGCAATGAGTCAGACAGGGAGGTATGGCTACACCTTC	CSVEAMSQTGRYGYTF
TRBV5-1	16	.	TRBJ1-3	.	TGCGCCAGCAGCTTGGAACGGGGTAGCTCTGGAAACACCATATATTTT	CASSLERGSSGNTIYF
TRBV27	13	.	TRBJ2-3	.	TGTGCCAGCAAGGACGTAGCGCAAGATACGCAGTATTTT	CASKDVAQDTQYF
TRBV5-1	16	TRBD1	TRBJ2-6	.	TGCGCCAGCAGCTTGGCAGGGGGCCGAGGGGCCAACGTCCTGACTTTC	CASSLAGGRGANVLTF
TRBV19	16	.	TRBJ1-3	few	TGTGCCAGTATAAGAGGGGCGGGGGCCTCTGGAAACACCATATATTTT	CASIRGAGASGNTIYF
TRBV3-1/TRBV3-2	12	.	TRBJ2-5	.	TGTGCCAGCAGCCCTTCAGGGGAGACCCAGTACTTC	CASSPSGETQYF
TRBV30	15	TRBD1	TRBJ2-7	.	TGTGCCTGGACCCGCCGGGGGACAGGCGACGACAAGCAGTACTTC	CAWTRRGTGDDKQYF
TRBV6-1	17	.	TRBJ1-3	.	TGTGCCAGCAGTGCGACAGGCCTGACGTACTCTGGAAACACCATATATTTT	CASSATGLTYSGNTIYF